This T cell receptor beta chain derives from a study of PD-L1 blockade in urothelial cancer. Whole-study context: From 0 to 3 prior chemotherapy regimens had been given to the patients.

Study-wide points: Those with durable benefit had larger increases in tumor-associated blood clones at 3 weeks.

Every PCR received spiked-in synthetic TCR analog templates. Data came from immunoSEQ multiplex PCR; TCRdb stores just in-frame clones and leaves some out. Of some 100,000 clones listed, roughly nine tenths are singletons. Comment on this clone: Antigen specificity is unknown.

Per-patient samples, pretreatment and on-treatment, numbered 1 to 8. Germline CDR1 is SGHDT and CDR2 is YYEEEE. J gave up 3 bases and V 0 bases, and 9 bases lay outside the gene matches. CDR3 length equals 17 residues. V and J are TRBV5-6 and TRBJ2-3; 8 bases match TRBD1. The sequence came from an elderly woman with urothelial cancer. The sequencing here drew on PBMCs, taken around atezolizumab (anti-PD-L1) treatment. CDR3 protein: CASSLVSRGPQTDTQYF. The CDR3 DNA is TGTGCCAGCAGCTTGGTGAGCAGGGGGCCGCAAACAGATACGCAGTATTTT. The complete variable domain, with remaining parts taken from reference TRBV5-6 and TRBJ2-3, reads DAGVTQSPTHLIKTRGQQVTLRCSPKSGHDTVSWYQQALGQGPQFIFQYYEEEERQRGNFPDRFSGHQFPNYSSELNVNALLLGDSALYLCASSLVSRGPQTDTQYFGPGTRLTVL.